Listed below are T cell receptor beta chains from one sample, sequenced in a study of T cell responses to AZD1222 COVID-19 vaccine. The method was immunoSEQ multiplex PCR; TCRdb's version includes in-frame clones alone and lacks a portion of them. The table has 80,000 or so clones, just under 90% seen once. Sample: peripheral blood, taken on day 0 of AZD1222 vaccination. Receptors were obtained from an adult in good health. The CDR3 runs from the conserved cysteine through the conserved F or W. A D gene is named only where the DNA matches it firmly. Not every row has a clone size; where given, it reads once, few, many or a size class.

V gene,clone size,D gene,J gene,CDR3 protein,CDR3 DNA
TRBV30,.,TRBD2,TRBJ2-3,CAILGAGVQGTQYF,TGTGCGATACTGGGAGCGGGGGTGCAGGGTACGCAGTATTTT
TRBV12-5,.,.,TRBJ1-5,CASGLVLDVGSNQPQHF,TGTGCTAGTGGTTTGGTACTAGATGTCGGGAGCAATCAGCCCCAGCATTTT
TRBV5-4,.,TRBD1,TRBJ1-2,CASSFPRQGDYGYTF,TGTGCCAGCAGCTTCCCGAGACAGGGGGACTATGGCTACACCTTC
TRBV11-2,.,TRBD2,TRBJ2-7,CASSQTSGQFYEQYF,TGTGCCAGCAGCCAGACTAGCGGGCAATTCTACGAGCAGTACTTC
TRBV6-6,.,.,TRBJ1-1,CASSYSSFENTEAFF,TGTGCCAGCAGTTACTCGAGTTTTGAAAACACTGAAGCTTTCTTT
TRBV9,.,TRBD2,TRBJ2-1,CASSVAILAGGPNEQFF,TGTGCCAGCAGCGTAGCTATACTAGCGGGGGGGCCTAATGAGCAGTTCTTC
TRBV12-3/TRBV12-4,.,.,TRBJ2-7,CASSSTGSYEQYF,TGTGCCAGCAGTTCCACAGGATCCTACGAGCAGTACTTC
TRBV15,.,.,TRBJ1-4,CATSRDYRAGLSTNEKLFF,TGTGCCACCAGCAGAGATTACAGGGCCGGCTTATCAACTAATGAAAAACTGTTTTTT
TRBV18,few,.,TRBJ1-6,CASSLLGDNSPLHF,TGTGCCAGCTCACTATTAGGGGATAATTCACCCCTCCACTTT
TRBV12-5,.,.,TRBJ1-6,CARGGSPLHF,TGTGCCCGGGGAGGCTCACCCCTCCACTTT
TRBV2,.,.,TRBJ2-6,CASRGRGPKGTSGANVLTF,TGTGCCAGCAGGGGGAGGGGGCCCAAAGGGACCTCTGGGGCCAACGTCCTGACTTTC
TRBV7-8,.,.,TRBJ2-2,CASSSGTFNTGELFF,TGTGCCAGCAGCTCCGGGACATTCAACACCGGGGAGCTGTTTTTT
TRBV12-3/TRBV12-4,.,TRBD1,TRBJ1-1,CASSKTGGTEAFF,TGTGCCAGCAGTAAGACAGGGGGCACTGAAGCTTTCTTT
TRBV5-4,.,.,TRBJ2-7,CASSPTRGYEQYF,TGTGCCAGCAGCCCCACTAGAGGGTACGAGCAGTACTTC
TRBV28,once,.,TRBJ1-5,CASNTGTSYSNQPQHF,TGTGCCAGCAACACCGGGACAAGTTATAGCAATCAGCCCCAGCATTTT
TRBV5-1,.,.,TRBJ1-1,CARYGSFGTEAFF,TGCGCCAGATACGGGAGCTTCGGCACTGAAGCTTTCTTT
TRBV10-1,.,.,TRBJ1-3,CASSASQGKRRDTIYF,TGCGCCAGCAGTGCCTCTCAGGGGAAGCGTCGAGACACCATATATTTT
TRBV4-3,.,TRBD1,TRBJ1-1,CASSRDRVGTEAFF,TGCGCCAGCAGTAGGGACAGGGTGGGGACTGAAGCTTTCTTT
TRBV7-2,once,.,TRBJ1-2,CASSTDRGGYTF,TGTGCCAGCAGCACGGACCGGGGCGGCTACACCTTC
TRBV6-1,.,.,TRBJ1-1,CASSEGTYTEAFF,TGTGCCAGCAGTGAAGGGACCTACACTGAAGCTTTCTTT
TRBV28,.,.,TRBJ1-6,CATWTDHNSPLHF,TGTGCCACCTGGACGGACCATAATTCACCCCTCCACTTT
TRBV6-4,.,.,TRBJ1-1,CASSEWQGSEAFF,TGTGCCAGCAGTGAGTGGCAGGGCTCTGAAGCTTTCTTT
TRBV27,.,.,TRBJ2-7,CASSFGESYEQYF,TGTGCCAGCAGTTTTGGGGAATCCTACGAGCAGTACTTC
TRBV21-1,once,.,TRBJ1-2,CASRTGSGYTF,TGTGCCAGCAGGACAGGTAGTGGCTACACCTTC
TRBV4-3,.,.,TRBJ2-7,CASSQESRGTSYEQYF,TGCGCCAGCAGCCAAGAGTCCAGGGGCACCTCCTACGAGCAGTACTTC
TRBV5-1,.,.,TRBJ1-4,CASSLGVSTNEKLFF,TGCGCCAGCAGCTTAGGGGTTTCAACTAATGAAAAACTGTTTTTT